A single sample gave rise to the 20 T cell receptor beta chains below, sequenced in a study of PD-1 blockade in mismatch repair-deficient tumors. Clones were sequenced by immunoSEQ multiplex PCR, and TCRdb holds only the in-frame ones, with some missing. The sample yields more than 15,000 clones, approximately 83% seen once. The specimen was PBMCs, collected 4 weeks after starting pembrolizumab. The receptors were gathered from an adult with mismatch repair-deficient cancer.

By its share, this clone is medium-sized. CDR3 sequence reads: CASSFTGLSTDTQYF. The DNA of the CDR3 is TGTGCCAGCAGCTTTACGGGGTTGTCAACAGATACGCAGTATTTT. This chain uses TRBV7-3 with TRBJ2-3; tentative D call: TRBD2 (5 bases). Per germline, CDR1 SGHTA and CDR2 FQGTGA. The CDR3 loop spans 15 amino acids. V was clipped by 3 bases and J by 3 bases, with 13 bases between them.

CDR3: CASSESGLAGPKKTGELFF. For the CDR3, the DNA is TGCGCCAGCAGTGAGTCAGGGCTAGCGGGCCCAAAGAAGACCGGGGAGCTGTTTTTT. The chain joins TRBV10-1 to TRBJ2-2, with TRBD2 matching 8 bases. V lost 0 bases and J lost 5; bases outside the gene matches: 14. The germline V gene has CDR1 WNHNN and CDR2 SYGVQD (reference sequence). The CDR3 runs to 19 residues.

The genes are TRBV5-8 and TRBJ2-7; a possible D gene is TRBD1 (6 bases). This CDR3 is built from 15 residues. The germline gives CDR1 SGHTS, CDR2 YDEGEE. Trimming pared 4 bases from V and 9 bases from J, leaving 23 bases between. The CDR3 bases are TGTGCCAGCAGCCGTCGCGGACAGCTCGGGGAACGGCAGTACTTC. Its translation: CASSRRGQLGERQYF.

This chain connects TRBV27 to TRBJ1-1, with a possible D match to TRBD1 (5 bases). The CDR3 covers 11 residues. The V gene's germline CDR1 is MNHEY and CDR2 SMNVEV (reference sequence). Trimming cost V 3 bases and J 7 bases, with 6 bases left between them. The DNA for the CDR3 is TGTGCCAGCAGTTTGGGGCTTGAAGCTTTCTTT. Protein product: CASSLGLEAFF.

V gene TRBV11-2 combines with J gene TRBJ2-7; TRBD2 is a possible D gene (6 bases). There are 16 residues in the CDR3. Trimming removed 1 base at V and 1 base at J, with 14 bases between. CDR1 and CDR2 (germline): SGHAT, FQNNGV. CDR3 sequence reads: CASSLVRSGRSYEQYF. CDR3 DNA sequence: TGTGCCAGCAGCTTAGTCCGGAGCGGGCGATCCTACGAGCAGTACTTC.

The chain couples TRBV28 to TRBJ2-7, with 7 bases matching TRBD1. This CDR3 region has 15 residues. In germline, CDR1 is MDHEN, CDR2 SYDVKM. V dropped 6 bases and J dropped 3; count of bases not matched to a gene: 11. The CDR3 protein is CASRAGTDASYEQYF. The CDR3 DNA follows: TGTGCCAGCAGGGCCGGGACAGACGCCAGCTACGAGCAGTACTTC.

This rearrangement joins TRBV6-5 to TRBJ2-7; a weak D match, TRBD1 (5 bases). The CDR3 loop spans 13 amino acids. The germline V and J ends were trimmed by 5 bases and 2 bases, with 10 bases remaining between them. Germline V CDR1 and CDR2: MNHEY, SVGAGI. In DNA form, the CDR3 reads TGTGCCAGCAGTGATGGACAAACCTACGAGCAGTACTTC. It yields the protein CASSDGQTYEQYF.

This chain joins TRBV5-1 and TRBJ2-5; perhaps TRBD1 as D (7 bases). The CDR3 is made up of 13 amino acids. Looked up from germline, CDR1 is SGHRS and CDR2 is YFSETQ. V was trimmed by 4 bases and J by 5 bases, leaving 12 bases between them. The CDR3 protein is CASSTGEVETQYF. CDR3 sequence (DNA): TGCGCCAGCAGCACAGGGGAGGTGGAGACCCAGTACTTC.

The CDR3 loop reads CASSSSGTGLTEAFF. The CDR3 DNA is TGTGCCAGCAGTTCCTCCGGGACAGGGCTAACTGAAGCTTTCTTT. The chain recombines TRBV28 with TRBJ1-1, with 9 bases matching TRBD1. The J segment lost 5 bases and the V segment lost 4 bases, leaving 8 bases of the junction unmatched. There are 15 residues in the CDR3. The germline V gene encodes CDR1 MDHEN and CDR2 SYDVKM.

This sequence joins TRBV7-2 and TRBJ1-3; weak D call: TRBD1 (5 bases). With 4 bases removed from V and 4 bases from J, the gap between germline ends came to 14 bases. This CDR3 contains 15 residues. Per germline, CDR1 SGHTA and CDR2 FQGNSA. CDR3 DNA: TGTGCCAGCAGCTCCGACAGAACTTCAGGAAACACCATATATTTT. Translation: CASSSDRTSGNTIYF.

The CDR3 sequence: CASSVKGDNQPQHF. The CDR3 region has the DNA TGTGCCAGCAGTGTCAAGGGGGACAATCAGCCCCAGCATTTT. This chain connects TRBV6-1 to TRBJ1-5; D may be TRBD1 (6 bases). The CDR3 runs 14 residues. V was pared by 4 bases and J by 3 bases, with 10 bases between. The germline V gene encodes CDR1 MNHNS and CDR2 SASEGT.

The chain carries TRBV5-4 and TRBJ1-1; D is possibly TRBD1 (6 bases). Germline CDR1 and CDR2: SGHNT and YYREEE (reference sequence). The V end lost 0 bases, the J end lost 3 bases, and 15 bases lay between the germline ends. This CDR3 spans 16 amino acids. The CDR3 here is CASSLGLVGAHTEAFF. CDR3 DNA sequence: TGTGCCAGCAGCTTGGGCCTTGTGGGGGCGCACACTGAAGCTTTCTTT.

In its sample, this clone was seen once. The rearrangement joins TRBV7-3 to TRBJ2-1, with 12 bases identical to TRBD2. The CDR3 sequence is 16 residues long. V shed 2 bases, J shed 7 bases, and the junction held 6 bases outside the gene matches. Germline V gene data show CDR1 as SGHTA and CDR2 as FQGTGA. DNA for the CDR3: TGTGCCAGCAGCTTACCCCTAGCGGGAGGGCAGAATGAGCAGTTCTTC. Protein sequence: CASSLPLAGGQNEQFF.

CDR3 nucleotide sequence: TGCAGCGTTACCCGACAGGGTAGGCCCTACGAGCAGTACTTC. As protein: CSVTRQGRPYEQYF. This chain links TRBV29-1 with TRBJ2-7; 7 bases map to TRBD1. V shed 5 bases, J shed 2 bases, and the junction held 9 bases outside the gene matches. Germline CDR1 reads SQVTM; CDR2 reads ANQGSEA. The CDR3 is made up of 14 amino acids.

V is TRBV5-1 and J is TRBJ1-5, with D possibly being TRBD1 (5 bases). Germline V CDR1 and CDR2: SGHRS, YFSETQ. This CDR3 comprises 15 residues. Trimming shortened V by 1 base and J by 5 bases, and 13 bases separated the two germline ends. The CDR3 here is CASSLSTGPHQPQHF. DNA for the CDR3: TGCGCCAGCAGCTTGTCAACAGGACCTCATCAGCCCCAGCATTTT. Complete variable domain (other parts from reference TRBV5-1 and TRBJ1-5): KAGVTQTPRYLIKTRGQQVTLSCSPISGHRSVSWYQQTPGQGLQFLFEYFSETQRNKGNFPGRFSGRQFSNSRSEMNVSTLELGDSALYLCASSLSTGPHQPQHFGDGTRLSIL.

The CDR3 spells CASSLSGDPVKYF. The CDR3 DNA sequence: TGTGCCAGCAGCTTGAGCGGAGACCCCGTTAAGTATTTT. The rearrangement uses TRBV9 and TRBJ2-3, with D perhaps TRBD2 (5 bases). The CDR3 length is 13 residues. Germline CDR1 reads SGDLS; CDR2 reads YYNGEE. V gave up 4 bases and J gave up 13 bases, with 19 bases separating them.

V usage is TRBV19 and J usage is TRBJ2-3, with D possibly being TRBD2 (6 bases). The V end lost 4 bases, the J end lost 4 bases, and 15 bases lay between the germline ends. The length of the CDR3 is 15 residues. Germline CDR1 LNHDA, CDR2 SQIVND (reference sequence). In DNA, the CDR3 is TGTGCCAGTAGTAGGACTAACGAGTTGGCAGATACGCAGTATTTT. It yields the protein CASSRTNELADTQYF.

The chain employs TRBV30 and TRBJ2-5, with TRBD2 matching over 7 bases. Germline CDR1 is GTSNPN and CDR2 is SVGIG (reference sequence). This CDR3 comprises 16 residues. V was pared by 4 bases and J by 2 bases, with 13 bases of the junction left unmatched. CDR3 loop: CAWTPPGAGWQETQYF. CDR3 DNA sequence: TGTGCCTGGACCCCCCCGGGAGCGGGGTGGCAAGAGACCCAGTACTTC.

V is TRBV27 and J is TRBJ2-7; D might be TRBD1 (6 bases). The CDR3 runs to 12 residues. From germline, CDR1 is MNHEY and CDR2 SMNVEV (reference sequence). With 9 bases removed from V and 4 bases from J, the gap between germline ends came to 13 bases. The CDR3, as DNA: TGTGCCAGTGGACAGATAACATACGAGCAGTACTTC. Encoded protein: CASGQITYEQYF.

The chain couples TRBV13 to TRBJ2-1; 9 positions match TRBD2. The germline V gene has CDR1 PRHDT and CDR2 FYEKMQ (reference sequence). The CDR3 consists of 15 residues. Trimming took 5 bases from V and 3 from J; bases not matched to a gene: 5. CDR3 region: CASSGAGGSYNEQFF. The CDR3 region has the DNA TGTGCCAGCAGCGGGGCGGGGGGGAGCTACAATGAGCAGTTCTTC.